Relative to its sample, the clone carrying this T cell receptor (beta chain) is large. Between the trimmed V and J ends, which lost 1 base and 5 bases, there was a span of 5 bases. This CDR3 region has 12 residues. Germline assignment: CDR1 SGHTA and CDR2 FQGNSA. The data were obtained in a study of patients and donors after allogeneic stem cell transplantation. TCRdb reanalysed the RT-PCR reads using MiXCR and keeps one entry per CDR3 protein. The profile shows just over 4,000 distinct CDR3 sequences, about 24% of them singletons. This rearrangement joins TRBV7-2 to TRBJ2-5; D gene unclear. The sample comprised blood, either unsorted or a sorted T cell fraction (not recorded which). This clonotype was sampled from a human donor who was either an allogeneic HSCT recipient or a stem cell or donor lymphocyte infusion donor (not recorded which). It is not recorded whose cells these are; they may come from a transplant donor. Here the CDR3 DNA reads TGTGCCAGCAGCTTAGGATCTGAGACCCAGTACTTC. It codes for CASSLGSETQYF.